A selection of T cell receptor beta chains follows, all from one sample in a study of T cell repertoires in cytomegalovirus infection. TCRdb passed the reads through MiXCR, listing each CDR3 protein once. The data hold approximately 500,000 distinct CDR3 sequences, with more than 30% observed a single time. Antigens of these TCRs are unknown. The source material was cultured PBMCs, sampled from culture after CMV antigen stimulation. These receptors all come from a human donor in good health (CMV status not recorded). Some clones in this sample may be carry-over from other donors' samples. Both conserved end residues are trimmed from each CDR3.

v_call	j_call	cdr3_aa
TRBV7-2	TRBJ2-6	ASSFFGANVLT
TRBV4-2	TRBJ2-2	ASSAGLADANTGELF
TRBV18	TRBJ1-4	ASSRGIGEKLF
TRBV6-2/TRBV6-3	TRBJ2-1	ASSSSAGGGWYNEQF
TRBV7-8	TRBJ1-4	ASSLDRGGTNEKLF
TRBV7-2	TRBJ2-5	ASSSDRGLETQY
TRBV6-2/TRBV6-3	TRBJ2-7	ASTPFGSGAYEQY
TRBV4-1	TRBJ1-5	ASSQDQGSRQPQH
TRBV4-3	TRBJ1-5	ASSQDLYSRNQPQH
TRBV20-1	TRBJ1-3	SAADGSGNTIY
TRBV11-3	TRBJ2-5	ASSLESGRGETQY
TRBV18	TRBJ2-1	ASSIRESSYNEQF
TRBV11-2	TRBJ2-7	ASSLEVTSAYEQY